This TCR beta chain was documented in a study of cytomegalovirus exposure and HLA in healthy donors. J was trimmed by 2 bases and V by 4 bases; bases with no gene match: 5. Germline-derived CDR1 and CDR2 are MDHEN and SYDVKM. The CDR3 totals 14 residues. The study ran its PCR with 60 Vbeta and 13 Jbeta primers. Sequenced by immunoSEQ multiplex PCR; TCRdb stores in-frame clones only, minus some. The data hold approximately 220,000 clones, with roughly 80% observed a single time. This clonotype originated in a man aged 25-45 years in good health and CMV-seronegative. The material sequenced was PBMCs. The chain has TRBV28 and TRBJ2-7, with TRBD2 identical over 7 bases. The CDR3 DNA is TGTGCCAGCAGTTCCTGGGGGAGGGCCTACGAGCAGTACTTC. Protein product: CASSSWGRAYEQYF.